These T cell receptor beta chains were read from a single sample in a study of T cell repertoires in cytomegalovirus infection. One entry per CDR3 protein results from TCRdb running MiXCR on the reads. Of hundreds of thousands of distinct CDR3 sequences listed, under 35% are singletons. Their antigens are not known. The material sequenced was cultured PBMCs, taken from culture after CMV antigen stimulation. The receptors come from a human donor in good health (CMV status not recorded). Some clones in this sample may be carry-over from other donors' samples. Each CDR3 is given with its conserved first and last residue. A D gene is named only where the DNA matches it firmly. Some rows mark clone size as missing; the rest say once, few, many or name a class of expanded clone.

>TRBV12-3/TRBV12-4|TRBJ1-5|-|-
TGTGCCAGCAGTTTTCTAGGGGGAAGAGGCAATCAGCCCCAGCATTTT
CASSFLGGRGNQPQHF
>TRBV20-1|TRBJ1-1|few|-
TGCAGTGCTGGCATGAACACTGAAGCTTTCTTT
CSAGMNTEAFF
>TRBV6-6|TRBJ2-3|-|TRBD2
TGTGCCAGCAGTTACTTAACTCGACTAGCGGGGGTCACAGATACGCAGTATTTT
CASSYLTRLAGVTDTQYF
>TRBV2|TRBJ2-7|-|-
TGTGCCAGCAAGGGACTGCTGAGCTCCTACGAGCAGTACTTC
CASKGLLSSYEQYF
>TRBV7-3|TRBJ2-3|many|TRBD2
TGTGCCAGCAGCTTACTAGCGGGGGCCACAGATACGCAGTATTTT
CASSLLAGATDTQYF
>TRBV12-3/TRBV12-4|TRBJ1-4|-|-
TGTGCCAGCAGCCTAAATGATCTGCCAGGGGAAAAACTGTTTTTT
CASSLNDLPGEKLFF
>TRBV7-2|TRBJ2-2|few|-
TGTGCCACCTCTCAGGAAGGGTTTACCGGGGAGCTGTTTTTT
CATSQEGFTGELFF
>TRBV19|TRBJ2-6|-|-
TGTGCCAGTAGTATGGACAGTTTTTTCTCTGGGGCCAACGTCCTGACTTTC
CASSMDSFFSGANVLTF
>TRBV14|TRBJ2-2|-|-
TGTGCCAGCAGCCTACAGGAAAACACCGGGGAGCTGTTTTTT
CASSLQENTGELFF
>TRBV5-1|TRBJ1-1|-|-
TGCGCCAGCAGCCGGGGGGGGCAATTGAACACTGAAGCTTTCTTT
CASSRGGQLNTEAFF
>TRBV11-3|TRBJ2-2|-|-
TGTGCCAGCGCCCCCACAGCACTAAACACCGGGGAGCTGTTTTTT
CASAPTALNTGELFF
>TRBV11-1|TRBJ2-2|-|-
TGTGCCAGCAGCTGGGGGCAGGGAAGCACCGGGGAGCTGTTTTTT
CASSWGQGSTGELFF
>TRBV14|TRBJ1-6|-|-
TGTGCCAGCAGCCAAGGGAGTTCACCCCTCCACTTT
CASSQGSSPLHF
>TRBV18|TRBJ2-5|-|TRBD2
TGTGCCAGCTCACCACCTAGCGGGAGGGAACAAGAGACCCAGTACTTC
CASSPPSGREQETQYF
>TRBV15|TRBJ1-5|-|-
TGTGCCACCAGCAGAGATACAGGTTTCGGGAATCAGCCCCAGCATTTT
CATSRDTGFGNQPQHF
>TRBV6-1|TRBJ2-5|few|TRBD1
TGTGCCAGCAGTGGGACAGGGGGGGGAGAGACCCAGTACTTC
CASSGTGGGETQYF
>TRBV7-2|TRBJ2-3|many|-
TGTGCCAGCAGCTTAGACAGAAGCACAGATACGCAGTATTTT
CASSLDRSTDTQYF
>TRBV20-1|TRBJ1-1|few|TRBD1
TGCAGTGCTACAGGGGGCGCGGGGAACACTGAAGCTTTCTTT
CSATGGAGNTEAFF
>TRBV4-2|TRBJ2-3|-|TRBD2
TGTGCCAGCAGCCAAGAAGGCGGGAGGGTGGATACGCAGTATTTT
CASSQEGGRVDTQYF
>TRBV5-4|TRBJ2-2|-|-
TGTGCCAGCAGCTGGAACACCGGGGAGCTGTTTTTT
CASSWNTGELFF
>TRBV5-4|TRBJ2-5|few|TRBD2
TGTGCCAGCAGCTTCCGACTAGCGGGGGCTCAAGAGACCCAGTACTTC
CASSFRLAGAQETQYF
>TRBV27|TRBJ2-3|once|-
TGTGCCAGCAGTTTCGGGGTCACAGATACGCAGTATTTT
CASSFGVTDTQYF
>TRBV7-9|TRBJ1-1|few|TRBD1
TGTGCCAGCAGCTCTCAGGACAGGGGAATCCCTGAAGCTTTCTTT
CASSSQDRGIPEAFF
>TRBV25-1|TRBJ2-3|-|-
TGTGCCAGCAGGCATGGGAGCGGAAGCACAGATACGCAGTATTTT
CASRHGSGSTDTQYF
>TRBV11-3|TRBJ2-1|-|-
TGTGCCAGCGCCATGAGGGGTACCTCCTACAATGAGCAGTTCTTC
CASAMRGTSYNEQFF
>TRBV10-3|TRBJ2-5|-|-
TGTGCCATCAGTGAGTCGAATGCGCCATCGGAGACCCAGTACTTC
CAISESNAPSETQYF
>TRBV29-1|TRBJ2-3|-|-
TGCAGCGTTTCCACTTGGCAGGGGAACACAGATACGCAGTATTTT
CSVSTWQGNTDTQYF
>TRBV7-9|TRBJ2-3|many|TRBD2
TGTGCCAGCAGCTTAGGACTAGCGGGAGTAGGGCAGTATTTT
CASSLGLAGVGQYF
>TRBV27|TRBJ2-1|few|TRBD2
TGTGCCACAAAGGGGAAAGGCCTAGCGGGGGGAAGCTCCTACAATGAGCAGTTCTTC
CATKGKGLAGGSSYNEQFF
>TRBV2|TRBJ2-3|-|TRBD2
TGTGCCAGCAGGAAAGCGGGAGGTGAGGATACGCAGTATTTT
CASRKAGGEDTQYF
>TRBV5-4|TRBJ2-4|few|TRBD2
TGTGCCAGCAGCGCGGGCGGGGGTACCAAAAACATTCAGTACTTC
CASSAGGGTKNIQYF
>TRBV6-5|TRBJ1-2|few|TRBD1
TGTGCCAGCAATGACAGGGGGCTGGGCTATGGCTACACCTTC
CASNDRGLGYGYTF
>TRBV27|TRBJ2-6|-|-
TGTGCCAGCAGTACTCTTTCTGGGGCCAACGTCCTGACTTTC
CASSTLSGANVLTF
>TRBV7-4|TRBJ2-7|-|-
TGTGCCAGCAGCCACCCCCCTACTCACTACGAGCAGTACTTC
CASSHPPTHYEQYF
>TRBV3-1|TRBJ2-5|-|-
TGTGCCAGCAGCCAACCCGGGACTCGAGAGACCCAGTACTTC
CASSQPGTRETQYF
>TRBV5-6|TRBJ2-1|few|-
TGTGCCAGCAGCTTCAGGGGGGCAAATCGCAATGAGCAGTTCTTC
CASSFRGANRNEQFF
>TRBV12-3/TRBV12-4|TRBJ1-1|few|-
TGTGCCAGCAGTTTCACCTCAAACACTGAAGCTTTCTTT
CASSFTSNTEAFF
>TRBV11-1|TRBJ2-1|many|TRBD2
TGTGCCAGCAGCCGACTAGCGGGAGGGTCCTACAATGAGCAGTTCTTC
CASSRLAGGSYNEQFF
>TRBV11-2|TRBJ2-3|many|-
TGTGCCAGCAGCTTAGAACAGGGACTTAGCACAGATACGCAGTATTTT
CASSLEQGLSTDTQYF
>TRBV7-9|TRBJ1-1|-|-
TGTGCCAGCAGCTCCAGGCCGAACACTGAAGCTTTCTTT
CASSSRPNTEAFF
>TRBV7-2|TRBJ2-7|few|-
TGTGCCAGCAGCCCCGGACAGTTGGGTCCCTACGAGCAGTACTTC
CASSPGQLGPYEQYF
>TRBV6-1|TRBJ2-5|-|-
TGTGCCAGCAGCGCCGACAGCCCCGTGGAGACCCAGTACTTC
CASSADSPVETQYF
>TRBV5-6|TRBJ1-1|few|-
TGTGCCAGCAGCTTGGGGGTAGCCACTGAAGCTTTCTTT
CASSLGVATEAFF
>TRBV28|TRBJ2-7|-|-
TGTGCCAGCAGGGGACATCCTTCCTACGAGCAGTACTTC
CASRGHPSYEQYF
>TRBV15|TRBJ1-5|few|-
TGTGCCACCCGACCCCCGGGAGAAGGCAATCAGCCCCAGCATTTT
CATRPPGEGNQPQHF
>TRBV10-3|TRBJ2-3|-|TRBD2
TGTGCCATCAGTACCGGGACTAGCGGCCGGGGGAGCACAGATACGCAGTATTTT
CAISTGTSGRGSTDTQYF
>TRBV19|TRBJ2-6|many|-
TGTGCCAGTAGTAACTCGGGTAATCGGCTCTCTGGGGCCAACGTCCTGACTTTC
CASSNSGNRLSGANVLTF
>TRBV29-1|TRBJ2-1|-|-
TGCAGCGTTGGGGTTTACAATGAGCAGTTCTTC
CSVGVYNEQFF
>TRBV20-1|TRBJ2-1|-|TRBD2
TGCAGTGCTACCCGGACTAGCTACAAGGATGAGCAGTTCTTC
CSATRTSYKDEQFF
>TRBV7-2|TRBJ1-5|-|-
TGTGCCAGCAGCTTAGCGATGGGGGACAAGCCCCAGCATTTT
CASSLAMGDKPQHF
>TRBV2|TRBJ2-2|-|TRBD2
TGTGCCAGCAGTGAAGCTGGGAGGGTGACCGGGGAGCTGTTTTTT
CASSEAGRVTGELFF
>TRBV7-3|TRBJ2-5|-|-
TGTGCCAGCAGCCCTCTGAGGGGGGGCCGCGAGACCCAGTACTTC
CASSPLRGGRETQYF
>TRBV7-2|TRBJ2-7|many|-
TGTGCCAGCAGCTCCACTAGGTCTGAGCAGTACTTC
CASSSTRSEQYF